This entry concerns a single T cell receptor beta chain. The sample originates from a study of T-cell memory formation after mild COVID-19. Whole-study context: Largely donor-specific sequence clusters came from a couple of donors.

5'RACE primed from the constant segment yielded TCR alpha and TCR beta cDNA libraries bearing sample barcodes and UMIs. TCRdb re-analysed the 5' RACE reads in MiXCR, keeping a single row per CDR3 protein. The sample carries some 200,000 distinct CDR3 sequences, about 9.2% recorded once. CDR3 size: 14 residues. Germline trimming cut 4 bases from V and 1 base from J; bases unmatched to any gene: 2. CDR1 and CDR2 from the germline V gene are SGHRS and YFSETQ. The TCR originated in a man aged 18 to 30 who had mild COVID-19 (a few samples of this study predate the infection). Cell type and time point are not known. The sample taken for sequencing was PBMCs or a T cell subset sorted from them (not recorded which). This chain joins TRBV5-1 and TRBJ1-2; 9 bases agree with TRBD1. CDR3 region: CASSAGQGNYGYTF. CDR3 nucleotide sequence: TGCGCCAGCAGCGCGGGACAGGGTAACTATGGCTACACCTTC.